These 22 T cell receptor beta chains were sequenced from one sample in a study of T cells in Graves' hyperthyroidism and ophthalmopathy. It was RNA transcripts that yielded the amplified TCR beta CDR3 regions. The HTBI set primed first-round TCR CDR3 RT-PCR. TCRdb re-derived calls from the multiplex PCR reads in MiXCR, one entry per CDR3 protein. Of a few hundred thousand distinct CDR3 sequences in the sample, approximately 13% were seen once. The specimen sequenced was blood. These receptors were obtained from a woman between 18 and 29 years old with Graves' hyperthyroidism.

This clonotype was seen repeatedly, ten times or more. The rearrangement links TRBV6-1 to TRBJ1-1; D remains unclear. Germline V lookup: CDR1 MNHNS, CDR2 SASEGT. The CDR3 loop spans 13 amino acids. The ends were cut back, 4 bases at V and 5 bases at J, with 11 bases in the middle. CDR3 region: CASSVKGRTEAFF. CDR3 coding DNA: TGTGCCAGCAGTGTAAAGGGCAGGACTGAAGCTTTCTTT.

This clonotype has at least ten counts. This chain links TRBV29-1 with TRBJ2-7; D unclear. Deletions cut 1 base from V and 6 bases from J, with 10 bases between. The CDR3 is made up of 12 amino acids. Germline V gives CDR1 SQVTM, CDR2 ANQGSEA. The CDR3 spells CSVEAVFGEQYF. For the CDR3, the DNA is TGCAGCGTTGAAGCGGTATTCGGCGAGCAGTACTTC.

This clonotype was detected many times. The J gene is TRBJ2-3, the V gene TRBV12-3 or TRBV12-4; maybe TRBD1 (6 bases). The V gene lost 3 bases and the J gene lost 4 bases, with 8 bases spanning the gap. This CDR3 is built from 13 residues. The DNA of the CDR3 is TGTGCCAGCAGTTTCTCAGGGGCAGATACGCAGTATTTT. It is translated as CASSFSGADTQYF.

This clonotype occurred many times. V gene TRBV2 combines with J gene TRBJ1-4; D gene unclear. The CDR3 has 14 residues. Germline V gene sequence: CDR1 SNHLY, CDR2 FYNNEI. Deletions cut 10 bases from V and 4 bases from J, with 16 bases between. CDR3 bases: TGTGCCATAAGGCCGGCTGAGAATAATGAAAAACTGTTTTTT. Translating gives CAIRPAENNEKLFF.

The rearrangement joins TRBV20-1 to TRBJ2-7, with 12 bases that match TRBD2. Trimming took 1 base from V and 0 from J; bases not matched to a gene: 4. Germline CDR1 and CDR2: DFQATT and SNEGSKA (reference sequence). CDR3 length: 16 residues. The CDR3 loop reads CSARAPGLAGSYEQYF. The CDR3, as DNA: TGCAGTGCTAGAGCCCCGGGACTAGCGGGCTCCTACGAGCAGTACTTC.

The chain couples TRBV20-1 to TRBJ2-3, with 12 bases that match TRBD2. CDR1 and CDR2 (germline): DFQATT, SNEGSKA (reference sequence). The length of the CDR3 is 15 residues. The J segment lost 2 bases and the V segment lost 6 bases, leaving 6 bases of the junction unmatched. CDR3 DNA: TGCAGTGCCTCGACTAGCGGGAGCCCCACAGATACGCAGTATTTT. Residues: CSASTSGSPTDTQYF.

In its sample, this clonotype was seen many times. This sequence joins TRBV25-1 and TRBJ1-2, with TRBD1 as a possible D gene (5 bases). V shed 5 bases and J shed 0 bases, with 10 bases lying between them. Germline CDR1 MGHDK, CDR2 SYGVNS. This CDR3 spans 14 amino acids. In DNA form, the CDR3 reads TGTGCCAGCAGTAGGCCGGGGGCTAACTATGGCTACACCTTC. Translating gives CASSRPGANYGYTF.

This clonotype was picked up many times. The chain recombines TRBV15 with TRBJ1-2, with no clear D. Trimming took 8 bases from V and 5 from J, leaving 9 bases between them. This CDR3 is built from 11 residues. Per the germline V gene, CDR1 is LNHNV and CDR2 is YYDKDF (reference sequence). The CDR3 here is CATRRGYGYTF. For the CDR3, the DNA is TGTGCCACCCGGCGGGGATATGGCTACACCTTC.

Many counts were recorded for this clonotype. The V call is TRBV28, the J call TRBJ1-1, with 7 bases lining up with TRBD1. Germline loops: CDR1 MDHEN, CDR2 SYDVKM. This CDR3 region has 13 residues. The V segment lost 5 bases and the J segment 6 bases; nucleotides outside the gene matches: 6. The CDR3 loop is CASSPTGLPEAFF. As DNA, the CDR3 is TGTGCCAGCAGTCCGACAGGGCTCCCTGAAGCTTTCTTT.

This clonotype was detected only a few times. This rearrangement joins TRBV20-1 to TRBJ2-1, with TRBD2 as a possible D gene (5 bases). Between the trimmed V and J ends, which lost 0 bases and 8 bases, there was a span of 20 bases. CDR3 length: 16 amino acids. Per the germline V gene, CDR1 is DFQATT and CDR2 is SNEGSKA (reference sequence). CDR3 nucleotide sequence: TGCAGTGCTAGAGATTATGAGCGGAACCCGATCGATGAGCAGTTCTTC. This encodes CSARDYERNPIDEQFF.

The CDR3 region is CASRQLAGDSGELFF. The CDR3 coding sequence is TGTGCCAGCAGGCAACTAGCGGGAGACTCCGGGGAGCTGTTTTTT. J is TRBJ2-2 and V is TRBV6-1; 11 nucleotides match TRBD2. Per the germline V gene, CDR1 is MNHNS and CDR2 is SASEGT. The CDR3 contains 15 residues. With V trimmed by 6 bases and J by 6 bases, 6 bases remained unmatched.

The chain combines TRBV6-1 with TRBJ1-1, with TRBD1 matching over 9 bases. The V segment lost 1 base and the J segment 5 bases; nucleotides outside the gene matches: 5. The CDR3 sequence is 15 residues long. The germline V gene encodes CDR1 MNHNS and CDR2 SASEGT. CDR3 amino acids: CASSEEGQGGTEAFF. The DNA of the CDR3 is TGTGCCAGCAGTGAAGAGGGACAGGGAGGGACTGAAGCTTTCTTT.

Notes on this clonotype: One end of the junction fails to match germline, which may point to a read error. The chain recombines TRBV5-1 with TRBJ2-1; the match to TRBD2 covers 9 bases. The CDR3 sequence is 19 residues long. CDR1 is SGHRS, CDR2 YFSETQ, per germline. The CDR3 is CASSLVVTSGRQTYNERFF. Here the CDR3 DNA reads TGCGCCAGCAGCTTGGTCGTGACTAGCGGAAGACAGACCTACAATGAGCGGTTCTTC. Full variable domain (outside the CDR3, taken from reference TRBV5-1 and TRBJ2-1): KAGVTQTPRYLIKTRGQQVTLSCSPISGHRSVSWYQQTPGQGLQFLFEYFSETQRNKGNFPGRFSGRQFSNSRSEMNVSTLELGDSALYLCASSLVVTSGRQTYNERFFGPGTRLTVL.

This clonotype was detected many times. The gene calls are TRBV28 and TRBJ2-5; the match to TRBD1 covers 11 bases. The trim removed 3 bases at V and 5 bases at J, leaving 11 bases unmatched. The CDR3 covers 17 residues. Germline lookup yields CDR1 MDHEN and CDR2 SYDVKM. CDR3 amino acids: CASSFQTGTGGRETQYF. The CDR3 nucleotides read TGTGCCAGCAGTTTCCAAACTGGGACAGGGGGTCGGGAGACCCAGTACTTC. Combining the CDR3 with reference TRBV28 and TRBJ2-5 gives the whole variable domain DVKVTQSSRYLVKRTGEKVFLECVQDMDHENMFWYRQDPGLGLRLIYFSYDVKMKEKGDIPEGYSVSREKKERFSLILESASTNQTSMYLCASSFQTGTGGRETQYFGPGTRLLVL.

A few counts support this clonotype. CDR3 protein: CASRFTAMNTEAFF. The CDR3 DNA follows: TGTGCCAGTAGGTTCACCGCGATGAACACTGAAGCTTTCTTT. The chain carries TRBV19 and TRBJ1-1; D call uncertain. Germline V gene lookup returns CDR1 LNHDA and CDR2 SQIVND (reference sequence). The CDR3 sequence is 14 residues long. V lost 6 bases and J lost 0, with 11 bases in between.

This clonotype was observed at least ten times. The rearrangement uses TRBV20-1 and TRBJ2-3; 8 bases map to TRBD2. CDR3 length: 16 amino acids. In germline, CDR1 is DFQATT, CDR2 SNEGSKA (reference sequence). Trimming removed 5 bases from V and 5 bases from J; junction bases left unmatched: 15. CDR3 in DNA: TGCAGTGCTCCCCCTACTCTAGCGGGTTCACGAGATACGCAGTATTTT. The encoded protein is CSAPPTLAGSRDTQYF.

This clonotype has a handful of counts. This chain's CDR3 is CAITSQVDQPQHF. CDR3 nucleotide sequence: TGTGCCATCACTTCCCAGGTTGATCAGCCCCAGCATTTT. J is TRBJ1-5 and V is TRBV10-3; no clear D gene. Trimming stripped 7 bases from V and 5 bases from J, with 12 bases between. The germline V gene encodes CDR1 ENHRY and CDR2 SYGVKD. The CDR3 length is 13 residues.

This clonotype was recorded many times. The chain links TRBV6-1 to TRBJ1-4; D possibly corresponds to TRBD1 (5 bases). V gave up 4 bases and J gave up 4 bases, with 10 bases separating them. This CDR3 spans 14 amino acids. The germline CDR1 and CDR2 sequences are MNHNS and SASEGT. CDR3 sequence: CASSVWQGNEKLFF. Written as DNA, the CDR3 is TGTGCCAGCAGTGTTTGGCAGGGTAATGAAAAACTGTTTTTT.

J is TRBJ2-7 and V is TRBV6-1, with 8 bases lining up with TRBD1. V shed 3 bases and J 5 bases; nucleotides not matched to a gene: 6. This CDR3 has 14 amino acids. Germline CDR1 reads MNHNS; CDR2 reads SASEGT. The CDR3 nucleotides read TGTGCCAGCAGTGAGCCGGGACAGGAAGACGAGCAGTACTTC. This gives the protein CASSEPGQEDEQYF.

This clonotype was found a few times. Here the CDR3 DNA reads TGCGCCAGCAGCTCCCGACTAGCGGGAGATGGAGATACGCAGTATTTT. This encodes CASSSRLAGDGDTQYF. The J gene is TRBJ2-3, the V gene TRBV5-1; 12 nucleotides align to TRBD2. The CDR3 is 16 amino acids. V was pared by 3 bases and J by 5 bases, with 7 bases of the junction left unmatched. CDR1 SGHRS and CDR2 YFSETQ come from the germline V gene.

Many counts were recorded for this clonotype. The CDR3 DNA reads TGTGCCAGTAGTATGAGGGGGAGGAACACTGAAGCTTTCTTT. Protein: CASSMRGRNTEAFF. This rearrangement joins TRBV19 to TRBJ1-1, with D possibly being TRBD1 (6 bases). Germline V CDR1 and CDR2: LNHDA, SQIVND (reference sequence). This CDR3 comprises 14 residues. V was trimmed by 3 bases and J by 1 base, leaving 9 bases between them.

This clonotype was counted at least ten times. The V call is TRBV27, the J call TRBJ1-2; tentatively, D is TRBD1 (6 bases). V shed 9 bases and J shed 5 bases, with 19 bases lying between them. The CDR3 is 14 residues long. Germline V lookup: CDR1 MNHEY, CDR2 SMNVEV (reference sequence). CDR3 protein: CASRPRGTTYGYTF. The DNA of the CDR3 is TGTGCCAGTCGACCCCGTGGGACAACATATGGCTACACCTTC.